The next 28 T cell receptor beta chains were all read from a single sample in a study of cytomegalovirus exposure and HLA in healthy donors. The table came from immunoSEQ multiplex PCR; TCRdb's copy has only in-frame clones and leaves some out. The sample consists of roughly 60,000 clones, 90% to 96% of them appearing once. The sequenced sample consisted of PBMCs. The receptors were sampled from a man between 18 and 35 years old in good health and CMV-seronegative.

The gene calls are TRBV4-3 and TRBJ2-3; 10 bases agree with TRBD2. Germline lookup yields CDR1 LGHNA and CDR2 YSLEER. This CDR3 spans 16 amino acids. V lost 1 base and J lost 6; bases outside the gene matches: 7. In nucleotides, the CDR3 is TGCGCCAGCAGCCAAGTTCCTAGCGGGAGACAGGATACGCAGTATTTT. This codes for CASSQVPSGRQDTQYF.

The genes are TRBV9 and TRBJ2-6, with TRBD2 as a possible D gene (5 bases). Germline assignment: CDR1 SGDLS and CDR2 YYNGEE. CDR3 length: 17 amino acids. With 2 bases removed from V and 0 bases from J, the gap between germline ends came to 12 bases. In DNA, the CDR3 is TGTGCCAGCAGCGTCGGAGGTGAGGACTCTGGGGCCAACGTCCTGACTTTC. Its protein product is CASSVGGEDSGANVLTF.

The genes are TRBV15 and TRBJ2-1, with 10 bases fitting TRBD2. Germline-derived CDR1 and CDR2 are LNHNV and YYDKDF (reference sequence). The CDR3 runs 15 residues. Trimming at V came to 2 bases and at J to 7 bases, leaving 5 bases not matched to a gene. The CDR3 sequence: CATSRQREGGNEQFF. The CDR3 DNA follows: TGTGCCACCAGCAGACAGCGGGAGGGGGGTAATGAGCAGTTCTTC.

J is TRBJ2-3 and V is TRBV6-1, with TRBD2 matching over 9 bases. This CDR3 has 15 amino acids. Trimming at V came to 1 base and at J to 4 bases, leaving 3 bases not matched to a gene. Looked up from germline, CDR1 is MNHNS and CDR2 is SASEGT. CDR3 amino acids: CASSEGLAGADTQYF. In nucleotides, the CDR3 is TGTGCCAGCAGTGAAGGGTTAGCGGGAGCAGATACGCAGTATTTT.

V usage is TRBV18 and J usage is TRBJ1-3; D ambiguous. Trimming shortened V by 4 bases and J by 4 bases, and 14 bases separated the two germline ends. This CDR3 is 15 amino acids long. From germline, CDR1 is KGHSH and CDR2 LQKENI. The CDR3 loop is CASSLGPGSGNTIYF. CDR3 DNA sequence: TGTGCCAGCTCACTCGGGCCGGGGTCAGGAAACACCATATATTTT.

This clone was counted a few times. The rearrangement links TRBV11-2 to TRBJ2-7; D is ambiguous. CDR3 size: 13 residues. The germline CDR1 and CDR2 sequences are SGHAT and FQNNGV. The germline V and J ends were trimmed by 4 bases and 7 bases, with 14 bases remaining between them. The CDR3 spells CASSSGPQWEQYF. Here the CDR3 DNA reads TGTGCCAGCAGCTCAGGTCCCCAGTGGGAGCAGTACTTC.

The rearrangement joins TRBV28 to TRBJ1-3; tentatively, D is TRBD1 (6 bases). Trimming pared 3 bases from V and 3 bases from J, leaving 12 bases between. The germline V gene has CDR1 MDHEN and CDR2 SYDVKM. The CDR3 runs 15 residues. The CDR3 protein is CASSFGRGSGNTIYF. In DNA form, the CDR3 reads TGTGCCAGCAGTTTCGGCAGGGGTAGTGGAAACACCATATATTTT.

J is TRBJ2-1 and V is TRBV2; TRBD2 matches at 11 bases. After removal of 8 bases from V and 9 bases from J, the junction contained 9 bases not matched to a gene. This CDR3 is 14 amino acids long. Germline V gene data show CDR1 as SNHLY and CDR2 as FYNNEI. The CDR3 nucleotides are TGTGCCAGCGATAGCGGGAGGGCGCGGAGTGAGCAGTTCTTC. Protein product: CASDSGRARSEQFF. The complete variable domain, with remaining parts taken from reference TRBV2 and TRBJ2-1, reads EPEVTQTPSHQVTQMGQEVILRCVPISNHLYFYWYRQILGQKVEFLVSFYNNEISEKSEIFDDQFSVERPDGSNFTLKIRSTKLEDSAMYFCASDSGRARSEQFFGPGTRLTVL.

The chain carries TRBV27 and TRBJ2-3; D gene ambiguous. CDR3 length equals 12 residues. The germline V gene has CDR1 MNHEY and CDR2 SMNVEV (reference sequence). V shed 3 bases and J shed 6 bases, with 7 bases lying between them. The CDR3 sequence: CASSFPGDTQYF. Here the CDR3 DNA reads TGTGCCAGCAGTTTTCCCGGGGATACGCAGTATTTT.

The sample holds one count of this clone. The CDR3 coding sequence is TGTGCCAGCAGTCCGACAGTTTACGGCTACACCTTC. It encodes CASSPTVYGYTF. The rearrangement uses TRBV28 and TRBJ1-2; tentative D call: TRBD1 (5 bases). Germline V gene lookup returns CDR1 MDHEN and CDR2 SYDVKM. Deletions cut 5 bases from V and 8 bases from J, with 12 bases between. CDR3 length: 12 residues.

The chain couples TRBV18 to TRBJ2-5; no definite D call. Germline CDR1 reads KGHSH; CDR2 reads LQKENI. The length of the CDR3 is 16 residues. V lost 3 bases to trimming and J lost 5 bases, with 19 bases between them. The CDR3 coding sequence is TGTGCCAGCTCACCTCGGAGTGGCCACGTTGGGGAGACCCAGTACTTC. It yields the protein CASSPRSGHVGETQYF.

This clone appeared once. V is TRBV9 and J is TRBJ2-1, with 9 bases that match TRBD1. The CDR3 has 20 amino acids. V shed 2 bases, J shed 5 bases, and the junction held 20 bases outside the gene matches. Germline CDR1 and CDR2: SGDLS and YYNGEE. In nucleotides, the CDR3 is TGTGCCAGCAGCGTTCGCTACGGTCCCGGGACAGGGAAAGGCGACAATGAGCAGTTCTTC. This codes for CASSVRYGPGTGKGDNEQFF.

The V and J genes are TRBV2 and TRBJ1-5, with 9 bases that match TRBD1. Germline assignment: CDR1 SNHLY and CDR2 FYNNEI. CDR3 length equals 14 residues. V was clipped by 8 bases and J by 0 bases; unmatched bases: 2. This CDR3 reads CASRQGGSNQPQHF. CDR3 DNA: TGTGCCAGCCGACAGGGGGGTAGCAATCAGCCCCAGCATTTT.

The V gene is TRBV2, the J gene TRBJ1-2; 7 nucleotides line up with TRBD1. This CDR3 comprises 17 residues. The trim removed 2 bases at V and 0 bases at J, leaving 9 bases unmatched. Germline V gene data show CDR1 as SNHLY and CDR2 as FYNNEI. The CDR3 spells CASSEKGQRTTNYGYTF. CDR3 in DNA: TGTGCCAGCAGTGAAAAGGGACAGCGCACGACTAACTATGGCTACACCTTC.

The rearrangement joins TRBV9 to TRBJ2-1; 11 positions match TRBD2. Germline CDR1 SGDLS, CDR2 YYNGEE. The J segment lost 6 bases and the V segment lost 3 bases, leaving 5 bases of the junction unmatched. This CDR3 has 15 amino acids. CDR3 nucleotides: TGTGCCAGCAGCGGAGATAGCGGGAGGGGCAATGAGCAGTTCTTC. Residues: CASSGDSGRGNEQFF. Full variable domain (rest looked up from reference TRBV9 and TRBJ2-1): DSGVTQTPKHLITATGQRVTLRCSPRSGDLSVYWYQQSLDQGLQFLIQYYNGEERAKGNILERFSAQQFPDLHSELNLSSLELGDSALYFCASSGDSGRGNEQFFGPGTRLTVL.

This sequence joins TRBV5-1 and TRBJ2-7, with 11 bases aligning to TRBD1. The V gene end was trimmed by 2 bases and the J gene end by 3 bases; junction bases not matched to a gene: 4. The CDR3 totals 15 residues. In germline, CDR1 is SGHRS, CDR2 YFSETQ. Here the CDR3 DNA reads TGCGCCAGCAGCTTATCCGGGACAGGGGGCTACGAGCAGTACTTC. Translating gives CASSLSGTGGYEQYF.

The chain is built from TRBV11-2 and TRBJ1-1; 7 nucleotides align to TRBD1. From germline, CDR1 is SGHAT and CDR2 FQNNGV. The CDR3 spans 15 residues. V gave up 5 bases and J gave up 6 bases; unmatched junction bases: 12. This CDR3 reads CASSTATGRYPEAFF. In nucleotides, the CDR3 is TGTGCCAGCAGCACGGCGACAGGGAGGTACCCTGAAGCTTTCTTT.

The V gene is TRBV30, the J gene TRBJ2-7; 10 bases map to TRBD1. The germline V gene encodes CDR1 GTSNPN and CDR2 SVGIG (reference sequence). V was clipped by 7 bases and J by 2 bases; unmatched bases: 11. This CDR3 contains 15 residues. CDR3: CASAGGTGDPYEQYF. The CDR3 DNA reads as TGTGCCTCGGCAGGCGGGACAGGGGATCCCTACGAGCAGTACTTC.

The chain joins TRBV28 to TRBJ2-3; 8 bases fit TRBD1. The length of the CDR3 is 18 residues. The V gene end was trimmed by 2 bases and the J gene end by 4 bases; junction bases not matched to a gene: 14. Germline V CDR1 and CDR2: MDHEN, SYDVKM. DNA for the CDR3: TGTGCCAGCAGTTTACCCCTAGGACAGGGTGAGGTGGCAGATACGCAGTATTTT. Its translation: CASSLPLGQGEVADTQYF.

The rearrangement uses TRBV28 and TRBJ1-2, with D uncertain. Germline CDR1 and CDR2: MDHEN and SYDVKM. Trimming pared 8 bases from V and 4 bases from J, leaving 14 bases between. The CDR3 is 13 amino acids. CDR3 sequence (DNA): TGTGCCAGCCGGTCGGGGATAGGCTATGGCTACACCTTC. It yields the protein CASRSGIGYGYTF.

The chain combines TRBV7-9 with TRBJ2-7; TRBD1 aligns across 10 bases. With V trimmed by 6 bases and J by 5 bases, 10 bases remained unmatched. This CDR3 comprises 15 residues. Germline-derived CDR1 and CDR2 are SEHNR and FQNEAQ (reference sequence). For the CDR3, the DNA is TGTGCCAGCAGTTCCCTCGGGACAGGGGACCACGAGCAGTACTTC. This sequence encodes CASSSLGTGDHEQYF.

The chain employs TRBV9 and TRBJ2-3, with 8 bases that match TRBD2. This CDR3 has 16 amino acids. V lost 4 bases and J lost 6; bases outside the gene matches: 13. CDR1 and CDR2 from the germline V gene are SGDLS and YYNGEE. The CDR3 nucleotides read TGTGCCAGCAGCCTCACCGGGACTAGAGCGTTTGATACGCAGTATTTT. Its protein product is CASSLTGTRAFDTQYF.

This clone was observed a handful of times. The chain is built from TRBV20-1 and TRBJ2-1; D perhaps matches TRBD1 (5 bases). Trimming pared 6 bases from V and 8 bases from J, leaving 8 bases between. This CDR3 has 10 residues. Per germline, CDR1 DFQATT and CDR2 SNEGSKA (reference sequence). The CDR3 here is CSAGVDEQFF. CDR3 nucleotide sequence: TGCAGTGCAGGGGTCGATGAGCAGTTCTTC.

This chain connects TRBV28 to TRBJ2-2; TRBD2 matches at 7 bases. The CDR3 contains 17 residues. Germline-derived CDR1 and CDR2 are MDHEN and SYDVKM. V lost 6 bases and J lost 6; bases outside the gene matches: 16. In DNA, the CDR3 is TGTGCCAGCAGGTCTTTACTAGCCTCCGGACTAGCCGGGGAGCTGTTTTTT. This encodes CASRSLLASGLAGELFF.

CDR3: CASSPGRGYEQYF. CDR3 DNA: TGTGCCAGCAGCCCCGGCAGGGGGTACGAGCAGTACTTC. The chain couples TRBV7-8 to TRBJ2-7, with 7 bases identical to TRBD1. Germline values: CDR1 SGHVS, CDR2 FQNEAQ. With 5 bases clipped from V and 4 bases from J, the junction kept 5 bases outside the gene matches. This CDR3 contains 13 residues.

This clone was found once. In nucleotides, the CDR3 is TGTGCCAGTAGTATAGAGGGGGCATGGAGCAATGAGCAGTTCTTC. It codes for CASSIEGAWSNEQFF. The chain couples TRBV19 to TRBJ2-1, with D maybe TRBD1 (6 bases). The V gene's germline CDR1 is LNHDA and CDR2 SQIVND (reference sequence). The CDR3 length is 15 residues. The V and J ends lost 0 bases and 6 bases respectively, with 12 bases between them. The whole variable domain, remainder taken from reference TRBV19 and TRBJ2-1, is DGGITQSPKYLFRKEGQNVTLSCEQNLNHDAMYWYRQDPGQGLRLIYYSQIVNDFQKGDIAEGYSVSREKKESFPLTVTSAQKNPTAFYLCASSIEGAWSNEQFFGPGTRLTVL.

This chain connects TRBV30 to TRBJ1-1; TRBD1 might be the D (5 bases). The germline gives CDR1 GTSNPN, CDR2 SVGIG (reference sequence). V was trimmed by 3 bases and J by 6 bases, leaving 20 bases between them. CDR3 size: 15 residues. The CDR3 nucleotides are TGTGCCTGGAGCTTAACTACCTGGGGGGTGGCTGAAGCTTTCTTT. Translated: CAWSLTTWGVAEAFF. The full variable domain, rest sourced from reference TRBV30 and TRBJ1-1, is SQTIHQWPATLVQPVGSPLSLECTVEGTSNPNLYWYRQAAGRGLQLLFYSVGIGQISSEVPQNLSASRPQDRQFILSSKKLLLSDSGFYLCAWSLTTWGVAEAFFGQGTRLTVV.

The V gene is TRBV4-3, the J gene TRBJ1-5; D gene ambiguous. Germline values: CDR1 LGHNA, CDR2 YSLEER. The CDR3 is 15 residues long. Trimming stripped 1 base from V and 9 bases from J, with 16 bases between. The CDR3 nucleotides read TGCGCCAGCAGCCAAGGGACGATGTTCGGAGGGCCCCAGCATTTT. Its protein is CASSQGTMFGGPQHF.